What follows are 27 T cell receptor beta chains derived from one specimen sequenced in a study of naive and memory T cell subsets. Study-wide points: Especially in CD8 cells, naive repertoires contained a few larger clonotypes, possibly CD45RA-re-expressing memory cells.

Antigens of these TCRs are unknown. Two oligonucleotides, mixed equimolar, formed the beta constant-region primer covering TRBC1 and TRBC2. Four rounds of PCR amplified the ligated cDNA using nested alpha and beta constant-region primers plus SP2. TCRdb re-derived calls from the UMI-ligation and nested PCR reads in MiXCR, one entry per CDR3 protein. Of over 90,000 distinct CDR3 sequences listed, around 11% are singletons. Sequencing was performed on naive CD4+ T cells from blood. These receptors were obtained from a human donor in good health.

This clonotype has only a few counts. The V gene is TRBV30, the J gene TRBJ2-3; 9 bases line up with TRBD2. This CDR3 has 16 amino acids. V lost 0 bases and J lost 4; bases outside the gene matches: 8. Germline loops: CDR1 GTSNPN, CDR2 SVGIG (reference sequence). The CDR3 here is CAWSVRRGGIADTQYF. The CDR3 region has the DNA TGTGCCTGGAGTGTCCGGCGGGGGGGCATCGCAGATACGCAGTATTTT.

In this sample, this clonotype turned up a few times. The chain uses TRBV24-1 and TRBJ1-5; D might be TRBD1 (5 bases). The CDR3 loop spans 14 amino acids. V lost 6 bases, J lost 0 bases, and 8 bases lay in between. The germline V gene has CDR1 KGHDR and CDR2 SFDVKD. The CDR3 DNA sequence: TGTGCCACCAGTCAGGGTTATAGCAATCAGCCCCAGCATTTT. The encoded protein is CATSQGYSNQPQHF.

The CDR3 is CASSQEEMSSYNSPLHF. Here the CDR3 DNA reads TGCGCCAGCAGCCAGGAAGAGATGAGCTCCTATAATTCACCCCTCCACTTT. This chain connects TRBV4-3 to TRBJ1-6; D gene unclear. The germline V gene has CDR1 LGHNA and CDR2 YSLEER. The CDR3 has 17 residues. Trimming removed 3 bases from V and 0 bases from J, with 12 bases in between.

This clonotype was counted ten times or more. The chain employs TRBV4-2 and TRBJ2-7; 9 bases match TRBD2. The germline CDR1 and CDR2 sequences are LGHNA and YNFKEQ. The CDR3 runs to 15 residues. Trimming took 3 bases from V and 2 from J; bases not matched to a gene: 5. The CDR3 DNA sequence: TGTGCCAGCAGCCAGACTAGCGGACTTACCTACGAGCAGTACTTC. Encoded protein: CASSQTSGLTYEQYF.

This chain links TRBV29-1 with TRBJ2-5, with 8 bases fitting TRBD1. Trimming cost V 4 bases and J 2 bases; bases outside gene matches: 3. From germline, CDR1 is SQVTM and CDR2 ANQGSEA. The CDR3 consists of 13 residues. The CDR3 DNA follows: TGCAGCGTTGTCAGGGGGCAGCAAGAGACCCAGTACTTC. It translates to CSVVRGQQETQYF.

V and J are TRBV18 and TRBJ1-2; D remains ambiguous. This CDR3 has 14 amino acids. Germline CDR1 is KGHSH and CDR2 is LQKENI. V lost 0 bases, J lost 8 bases, and 13 bases lay in between. CDR3 in amino acids: CASSPPPELSGYTF. In DNA form, the CDR3 reads TGTGCCAGCTCACCACCCCCAGAGTTGAGCGGCTACACCTTC.

This clonotype was detected ten times or more. J is TRBJ1-5 and V is TRBV4-2, with D perhaps matching TRBD1 (5 bases). The germline gives CDR1 LGHNA, CDR2 YNFKEQ. V lost 1 base and J lost 0, with 13 bases in between. This CDR3 is 17 amino acids long. The DNA of the CDR3 is TGTGCCAGCAGCCAAGGCGATGGGGGTTATAGCAATCAGCCCCAGCATTTT. It is translated as CASSQGDGGYSNQPQHF.

A few counts support this clonotype. V and J are TRBV3-1 and TRBJ1-5; maybe TRBD1 (5 bases). The length of the CDR3 is 17 residues. V gave up 3 bases and J gave up 1 base, with 16 bases separating them. Germline V gene lookup returns CDR1 LGHDT and CDR2 YNNKEL (reference sequence). The DNA for the CDR3 is TGTGCCAGCAGCCACGACCCCAGGGATTCAAGCAATCAGCCCCAGCATTTT. Translating gives CASSHDPRDSSNQPQHF.

The table lists this clonotype with a few counts. V is TRBV5-4 and J is TRBJ1-4; 7 bases are shared with TRBD1. The length of the CDR3 is 13 residues. Germline CDR1 and CDR2: SGHNT and YYREEE (reference sequence). J lost 8 bases, V lost 7 bases, and 8 bases had no gene match. The CDR3 reads CASPGGKGEKLFF. The CDR3 DNA reads TGTGCCAGCCCAGGGGGAAAAGGGGAAAAACTGTTTTTT.

Only a few counts were recorded for this clonotype. The junction does not match germline at one end; this may be a read error. The chain links TRBV4-3 to TRBJ1-1, with 9 bases that match TRBD1. The CDR3 is made up of 15 amino acids. Germline loops: CDR1 LGHNA, CDR2 YSLEER. This CDR3 is CASTQKQGAWTEAFF. The CDR3 DNA is TGCGCCAGCACCCAAAAACAGGGGGCCTGGACTGAAGCTTTCTTT.

The chain has TRBV12-3 or TRBV12-4 and TRBJ2-2, with D perhaps TRBD2 (6 bases). The CDR3 has 15 residues. Trimming stripped 9 bases from V and 0 bases from J, with 14 bases between. The CDR3 here is CASQWGEANTGELFF. Written as DNA, the CDR3 is TGTGCCAGTCAATGGGGGGAGGCGAACACCGGGGAGCTGTTTTTT.

This chain joins TRBV7-8 and TRBJ2-3, with D perhaps given as TRBD1 or TRBD2 (5 bases each). The V and J ends lost 2 bases and 7 bases respectively, with 16 bases between them. Germline values: CDR1 SGHVS, CDR2 FQNEAQ. This CDR3 spans 15 amino acids. The DNA of the CDR3 is TGTGCCAGCAGCTTATTTCCCCTGGGACCTAATACGCAGTATTTT. It encodes CASSLFPLGPNTQYF.

In its sample, this clonotype was seen a few times. The chain couples TRBV7-2 to TRBJ2-7, with D uncertain. Trimming left V 0 bases short and J 11 bases short, with 11 bases between. Germline V CDR1 and CDR2: SGHTA, FQGNSA. The CDR3 has 12 residues. CDR3 bases: TGTGCCAGCAGCTTAGCCCCTCCTGATGAGTACTTC. Translation gives CASSLAPPDEYF.

This clonotype has ten or more counts. V gene TRBV20-1 combines with J gene TRBJ2-7, with D maybe TRBD2 (6 bases). Germline loops: CDR1 DFQATT, CDR2 SNEGSKA (reference sequence). The ends were cut back, 1 base at V and 0 bases at J, with 16 bases in the middle. This CDR3 region has 16 residues. In nucleotides, the CDR3 is TGCAGTGCTAGAGCTATGGCCGGGACTGGCTCCTACGAGCAGTACTTC. Residues: CSARAMAGTGSYEQYF.

This clonotype was found many times. This chain connects TRBV3-1 to TRBJ2-3; D remains ambiguous. The CDR3 consists of 16 residues. Trimming took off 4 bases at V and 4 bases at J, with 18 bases between the two ends. Looked up from germline, CDR1 is LGHDT and CDR2 is YNNKEL (reference sequence). DNA of the CDR3: TGTGCCAGCAGCCTCCGATCCGGGCCGCGGCCAGATACGCAGTATTTT. Amino acids: CASSLRSGPRPDTQYF.

The rearrangement links TRBV6-2 or TRBV6-3 to TRBJ2-3, with D possibly TRBD2 on 5 matching bases. Per the germline V gene, CDR1 is MNHEY and CDR2 is SVGEGT. With 5 bases removed from V and 4 bases from J, the gap between germline ends came to 19 bases. The CDR3 consists of 16 residues. The chain's CDR3 is CASSPGLSMGSDTQYF. CDR3 in DNA: TGTGCCAGCAGTCCCGGACTGTCTATGGGATCAGATACGCAGTATTTT.

V usage is TRBV5-1 and J usage is TRBJ1-4; 7 nucleotides agree with TRBD1. The CDR3 loop spans 14 amino acids. The junction had 6 bases not matched to a gene; V was cut back by 4 bases and J by 6 bases. Germline assignment: CDR1 SGHRS and CDR2 YFSETQ. CDR3 region: CASSRKGTDEKLFF. CDR3 bases: TGCGCCAGCAGCCGAAAAGGGACAGATGAAAAACTGTTTTTT.

V is TRBV14 and J is TRBJ2-3, with D possibly matching TRBD2 (6 bases). The CDR3 extends over 14 amino acids. V lost 4 bases and J lost 6, with 14 bases in between. CDR1 and CDR2 (germline): SGHDN, FVKESK. The CDR3 sequence: CASSRLVRSDTQYF. The DNA of the CDR3 is TGTGCCAGCAGCCGACTAGTGAGGTCGGATACGCAGTATTTT.

This clonotype was found many times. This rearrangement joins TRBV20-1 to TRBJ2-5; TRBD2 matches at 8 bases. CDR3 length: 14 amino acids. Germline V gives CDR1 DFQATT, CDR2 SNEGSKA (reference sequence). After removal of 3 bases from V and 5 bases from J, the junction contained 8 bases not matched to a gene. As DNA, the CDR3 is TGCAGTGCTAGTGGGTTAGCGGGACCGGAGACCCAGTACTTC. It encodes CSASGLAGPETQYF.

This clonotype turned up a few times. This chain connects TRBV5-1 to TRBJ2-5; perhaps D is TRBD1 or TRBD2 (5 bases each). CDR3 length: 16 amino acids. Per germline, CDR1 SGHRS and CDR2 YFSETQ. V lost 0 bases, J lost 2 bases, and 14 bases lay in between. CDR3 coding DNA: TGCGCCAGCAGCTTGGGGGGGACCCTTGAACAAGAGACCCAGTACTTC. Encoded protein: CASSLGGTLEQETQYF.

This clonotype was found many times. The gene calls are TRBV12-3 or TRBV12-4 and TRBJ2-1; TRBD2 matches 8 bases. The CDR3 covers 15 residues. V lost 4 bases, J lost 4 bases, and 6 bases stayed unmatched. CDR3 bases: TGTGCCAGCAGTTCCACTAGCGGCAATTACAATGAGCAGTTCTTC. This gives the protein CASSSTSGNYNEQFF.

This clonotype was seen repeatedly, ten times or more. V is TRBV7-3 and J is TRBJ2-2; D call uncertain. The CDR3 has 13 residues. V lost 4 bases and J lost 0, with 3 bases in between. Germline values: CDR1 SGHTA, CDR2 FQGTGA. The CDR3 DNA reads TGTGCCAGCAGCTCCGCGAACACCGGGGAGCTGTTTTTT. Protein product: CASSSANTGELFF. Variable domain in full (rest from reference TRBV7-3 and TRBJ2-2): GAGVSQTPSNKVTEKGKYVELRCDPISGHTALYWYRQSLGQGPEFLIYFQGTGAADDSGLPNDRFFAVRPEGSVSTLKIQRTERGDSAVYLCASSSANTGELFFGEGSRLTVL.

This clonotype was recorded many times. The genes are TRBV27 and TRBJ2-3; D unresolved. Trimming pared 5 bases from V and 0 bases from J, leaving 12 bases between. CDR3 size: 15 residues. In germline, CDR1 is MNHEY, CDR2 SMNVEV (reference sequence). The CDR3 region is CASSPATFSTDTQYF. The DNA for the CDR3 is TGTGCCAGCAGTCCCGCGACATTTAGCACAGATACGCAGTATTTT.

There are many counts of this clonotype. The V and J genes are TRBV6-6 and TRBJ2-3; no definite D call. The CDR3 is 13 amino acids. Trimming cost V 0 bases and J 4 bases, with 5 bases left between them. The germline V gene has CDR1 MNHNY and CDR2 SVGAGI (reference sequence). CDR3 protein: CASSYSRSDTQYF. CDR3 DNA: TGTGCCAGCAGTTACTCGAGATCAGATACGCAGTATTTT.

The chain uses TRBV20-1 and TRBJ1-5, with 7 bases fitting TRBD1. The CDR3 totals 17 residues. V trimming: 0 bases; J trimming: 4 bases; junction bases outside the gene matches: 12. Germline V CDR1 and CDR2: DFQATT, SNEGSKA (reference sequence). The CDR3 loop reads CSARDQKRGLWNQPQHF. CDR3 nucleotides: TGCAGTGCTAGAGATCAGAAGAGGGGGCTCTGGAATCAGCCCCAGCATTTT.

The rearrangement links TRBV9 to TRBJ1-6; D perhaps matches TRBD1 (5 bases). V was trimmed by 3 bases and J by 7 bases, leaving 14 bases between them. This CDR3 comprises 15 residues. From germline, CDR1 is SGDLS and CDR2 YYNGEE. This CDR3 reads CASSGTGTGNSPLHF. DNA of the CDR3: TGTGCCAGCAGCGGGACCGGGACGGGAAATTCACCCCTCCACTTT.

Details on this clonotype: At one end the junction does not follow the germline gene, possibly because of a read error. This chain joins TRBV14 and TRBJ2-1; no clear D. CDR3 length: 14 amino acids. Germline CDR1 is SGHDN and CDR2 is FVKESK. The chain's CDR3 is CASSRVTPNNEQLF. In nucleotides, the CDR3 is TGTGCCAGCAGCCGAGTGACACCCAACAATGAGCAGCTCTTC.